Listed here is a single TCR beta chain. The antigen remains undetermined. TCRdb reprocessed the reads via MiXCR and lists one record per CDR3 protein. The sample has nearly 550,000 distinct CDR3 sequences, more than 15% seen once. This specimen comes from a study of T cell repertoires in cytomegalovirus infection. Germline V gene lookup returns CDR1 SEHNR and CDR2 FQNEAQ (reference sequence). The trim removed 5 bases at V and 4 bases at J, leaving 8 bases unmatched. This CDR3 has 16 amino acids. General observations from the study: Summed frequency of shared TCR beta families picked out CMV carriers who also had the relevant HLA. CMV-specific TCR beta clonotypes restricted by HLA-C dominated the ex vivo response.

Specimen: CD8+ T cells from PBMCs. The chain employs TRBV7-9 and TRBJ2-1, with 10 bases that match TRBD1. The receptor's source is a human donor in good health (CMV status not recorded). Some clones in this sample may be carry-over from other donors' samples. This chain's CDR3 is CASSPGTGVRYNEQFF. CDR3 DNA sequence: TGTGCCAGCAGCCCTGGGACAGGGGTGCGGTACAATGAGCAGTTCTTC.